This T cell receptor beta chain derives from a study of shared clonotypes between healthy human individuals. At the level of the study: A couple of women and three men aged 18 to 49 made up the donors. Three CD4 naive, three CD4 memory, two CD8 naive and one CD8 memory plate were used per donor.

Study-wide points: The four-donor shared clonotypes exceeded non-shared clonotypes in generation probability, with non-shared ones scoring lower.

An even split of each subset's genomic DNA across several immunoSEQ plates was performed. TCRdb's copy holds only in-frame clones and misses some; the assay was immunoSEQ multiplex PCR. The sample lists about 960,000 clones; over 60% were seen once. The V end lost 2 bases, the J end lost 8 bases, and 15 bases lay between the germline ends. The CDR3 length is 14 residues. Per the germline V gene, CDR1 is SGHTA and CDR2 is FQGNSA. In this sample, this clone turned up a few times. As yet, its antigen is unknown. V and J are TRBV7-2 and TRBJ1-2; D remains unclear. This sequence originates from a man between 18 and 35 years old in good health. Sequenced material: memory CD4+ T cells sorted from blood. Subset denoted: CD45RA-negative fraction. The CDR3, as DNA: TGTGCCAGCAGCTTAAATCCCCAGGTATTAGGCTACACCTTC. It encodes CASSLNPQVLGYTF.